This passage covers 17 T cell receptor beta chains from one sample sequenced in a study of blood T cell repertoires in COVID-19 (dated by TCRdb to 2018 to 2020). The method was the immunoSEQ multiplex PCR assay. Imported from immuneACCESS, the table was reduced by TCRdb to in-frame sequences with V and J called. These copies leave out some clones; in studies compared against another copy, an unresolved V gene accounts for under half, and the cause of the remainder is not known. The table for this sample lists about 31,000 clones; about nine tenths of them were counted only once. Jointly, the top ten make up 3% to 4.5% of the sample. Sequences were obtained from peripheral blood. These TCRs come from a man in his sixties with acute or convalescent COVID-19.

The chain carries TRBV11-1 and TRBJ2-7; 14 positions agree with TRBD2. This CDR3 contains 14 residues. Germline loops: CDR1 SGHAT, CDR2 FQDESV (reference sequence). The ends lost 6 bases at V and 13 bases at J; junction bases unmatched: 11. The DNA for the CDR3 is TGTGCCAGCAGAAGGGGACTAGCGGGAGAATACTCATACTTC. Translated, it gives CASRRGLAGEYSYF.

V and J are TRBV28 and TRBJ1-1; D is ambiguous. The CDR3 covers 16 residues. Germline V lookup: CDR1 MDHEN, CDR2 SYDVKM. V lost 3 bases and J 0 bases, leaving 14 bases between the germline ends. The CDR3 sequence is CASSLVQFVMNTEAFF. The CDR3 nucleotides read TGTGCCAGCAGTTTGGTTCAGTTCGTGATGAACACTGAAGCTTTCTTT.

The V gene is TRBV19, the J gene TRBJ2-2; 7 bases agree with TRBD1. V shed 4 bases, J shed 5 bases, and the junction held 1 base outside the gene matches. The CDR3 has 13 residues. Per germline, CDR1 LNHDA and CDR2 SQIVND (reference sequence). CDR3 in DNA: TGTGCCAGTAGTAACAGGGGAACCGGGGAGCTGTTTTTT. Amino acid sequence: CASSNRGTGELFF. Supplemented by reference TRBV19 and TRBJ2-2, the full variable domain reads DGGITQSPKYLFRKEGQNVTLSCEQNLNHDAMYWYRQDPGQGLRLIYYSQIVNDFQKGDIAEGYSVSREKKESFPLTVTSAQKNPTAFYLCASSNRGTGELFFGEGSRLTVL.

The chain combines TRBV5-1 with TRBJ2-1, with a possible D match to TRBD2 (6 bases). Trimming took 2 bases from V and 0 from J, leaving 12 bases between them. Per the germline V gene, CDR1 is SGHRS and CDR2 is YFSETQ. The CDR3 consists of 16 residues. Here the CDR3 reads CASSLLAKSSYNEQFF. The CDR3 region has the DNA TGCGCCAGCAGCTTACTAGCCAAGAGCTCCTACAATGAGCAGTTCTTC. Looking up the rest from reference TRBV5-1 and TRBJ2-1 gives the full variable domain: KAGVTQTPRYLIKTRGQQVTLSCSPISGHRSVSWYQQTPGQGLQFLFEYFSETQRNKGNFPGRFSGRQFSNSRSEMNVSTLELGDSALYLCASSLLAKSSYNEQFFGPGTRLTVL.

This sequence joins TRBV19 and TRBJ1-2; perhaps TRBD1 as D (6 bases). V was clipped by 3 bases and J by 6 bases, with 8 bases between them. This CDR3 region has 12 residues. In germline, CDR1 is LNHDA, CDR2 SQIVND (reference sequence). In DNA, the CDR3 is TGTGCCAGTAGTATCCAGGGGAATGGCTACACCTTC. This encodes CASSIQGNGYTF.

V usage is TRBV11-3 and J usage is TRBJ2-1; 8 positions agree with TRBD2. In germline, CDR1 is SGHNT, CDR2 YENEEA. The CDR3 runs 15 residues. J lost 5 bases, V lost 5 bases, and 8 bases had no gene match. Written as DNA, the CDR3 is TGTGCCAGCAGCCACCTGACTAGCGAGAACAATGAGCAGTTCTTC. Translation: CASSHLTSENNEQFF.

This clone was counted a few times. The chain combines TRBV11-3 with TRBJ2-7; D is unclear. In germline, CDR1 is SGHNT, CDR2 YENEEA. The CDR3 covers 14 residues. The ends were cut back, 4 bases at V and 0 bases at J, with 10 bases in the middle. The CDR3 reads CASSSGRNSYEQYF. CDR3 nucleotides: TGTGCCAGCAGCTCCGGCAGGAACTCCTACGAGCAGTACTTC.

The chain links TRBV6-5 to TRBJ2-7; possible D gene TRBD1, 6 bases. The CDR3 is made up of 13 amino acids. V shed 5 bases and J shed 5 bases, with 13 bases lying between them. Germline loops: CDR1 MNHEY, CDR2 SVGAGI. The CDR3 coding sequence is TGTGCCAGCAGTCGGGAACAGGGCCACGAGCAGTACTTC. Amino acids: CASSREQGHEQYF.

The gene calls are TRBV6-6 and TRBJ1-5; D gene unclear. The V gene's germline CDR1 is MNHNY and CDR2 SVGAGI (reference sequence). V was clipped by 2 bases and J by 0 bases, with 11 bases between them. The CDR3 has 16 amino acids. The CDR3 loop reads CASSYPQVDSNQPQHF. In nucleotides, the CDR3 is TGTGCCAGCAGTTACCCCCAGGTAGATAGCAATCAGCCCCAGCATTTT.

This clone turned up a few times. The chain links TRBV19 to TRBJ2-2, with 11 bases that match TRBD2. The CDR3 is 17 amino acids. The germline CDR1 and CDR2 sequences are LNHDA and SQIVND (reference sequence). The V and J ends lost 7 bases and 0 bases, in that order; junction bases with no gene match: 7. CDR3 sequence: CASTQLAGVANTGELFF. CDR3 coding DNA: TGTGCCAGTACTCAACTAGCGGGGGTCGCGAACACCGGGGAGCTGTTTTTT.

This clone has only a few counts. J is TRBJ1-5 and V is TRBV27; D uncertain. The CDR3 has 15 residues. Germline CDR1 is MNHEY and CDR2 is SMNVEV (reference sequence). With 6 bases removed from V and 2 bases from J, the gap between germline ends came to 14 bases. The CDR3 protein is CASSLIRDRNQPQHF. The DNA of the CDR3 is TGTGCCAGCAGCCTAATACGGGATCGCAATCAGCCCCAGCATTTT.

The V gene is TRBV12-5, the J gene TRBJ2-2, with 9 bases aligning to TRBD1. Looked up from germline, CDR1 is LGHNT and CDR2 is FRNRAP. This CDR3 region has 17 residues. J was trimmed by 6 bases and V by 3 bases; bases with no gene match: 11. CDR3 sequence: CASGLSGTGSGAGELFF. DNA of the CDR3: TGTGCTAGTGGTTTATCCGGGACAGGGTCGGGCGCCGGGGAGCTGTTTTTT.

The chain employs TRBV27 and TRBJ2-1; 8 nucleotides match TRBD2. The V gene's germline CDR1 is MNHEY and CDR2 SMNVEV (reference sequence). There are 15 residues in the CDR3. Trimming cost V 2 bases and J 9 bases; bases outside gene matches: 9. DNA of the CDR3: TGTGCCAGCAGTTTAACCCTAGCGGGTAGGGTTGAGCAGTTCTTC. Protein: CASSLTLAGRVEQFF.

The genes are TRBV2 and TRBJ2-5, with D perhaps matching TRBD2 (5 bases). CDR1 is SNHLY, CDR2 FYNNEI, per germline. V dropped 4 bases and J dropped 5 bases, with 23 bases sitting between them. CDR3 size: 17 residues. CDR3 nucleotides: TGTGCCAGCAGTGTTAAATCGGGAACAAACCGAGAGGAGACCCAGTACTTC. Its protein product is CASSVKSGTNREETQYF.

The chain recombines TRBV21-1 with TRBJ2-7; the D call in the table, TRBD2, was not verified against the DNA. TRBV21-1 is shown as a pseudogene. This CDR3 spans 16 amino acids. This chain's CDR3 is CASSKEESGWRGEQYV. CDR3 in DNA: TGTGCCAGCAGCAAAGAGGAGTCAGGGTGGAGGGGCGAGCAGTACGTC.

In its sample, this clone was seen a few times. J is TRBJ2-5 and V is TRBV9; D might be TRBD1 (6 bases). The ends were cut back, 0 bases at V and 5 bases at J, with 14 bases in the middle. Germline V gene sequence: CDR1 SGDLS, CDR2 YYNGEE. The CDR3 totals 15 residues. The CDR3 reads CASSVDSGAGETQYF. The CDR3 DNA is TGTGCCAGCAGCGTAGACTCAGGGGCAGGGGAGACCCAGTACTTC.

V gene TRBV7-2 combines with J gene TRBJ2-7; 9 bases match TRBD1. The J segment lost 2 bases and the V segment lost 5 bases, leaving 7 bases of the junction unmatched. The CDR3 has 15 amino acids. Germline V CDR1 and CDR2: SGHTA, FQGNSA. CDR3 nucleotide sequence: TGTGCCAGCAGCCCAGCGGGACAGGGCCCCTACGAGCAGTACTTC. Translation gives CASSPAGQGPYEQYF.